This TCR beta chain was observed in a study of shared clonotypes between healthy human individuals. It was CD45RO-negative cells, positively selected for CCR7, that made up naive CD8 cells, with terminally differentiated effector memory CD45RA+ cells excluded. V lost 2 bases to trimming and J lost 3 bases, with 17 bases between them. The germline CDR1 and CDR2 sequences are MNHEY and SMNVEV (reference sequence). This CDR3 spans 16 amino acids. Genomic DNA belonging to each subset was distributed in equal measure over several immunoSEQ plates. In the original analysis: ImmunoSEQ gave junction-only sequences without quality scores, so filtering differed. Only in-frame clones appear in the TCRdb table, and some are missing; sequencing was by immunoSEQ multiplex PCR. D and trimming come from the DNA, and the V and J calls and clone size come from that table. The data contain about 2.1 million clones, 85% to 95% of them singletons.

The TCR comes from a young man in good health. Some clones in this sample may be carry-over from other donors' samples. The rearrangement joins TRBV27 to TRBJ2-7; the D is unclear. The sample consisted of naive CD8+ T cells from PBMCs. CDR3 sequence reads: CASSLLTLSGHYEQYF. The CDR3 DNA follows: TGTGCCAGCAGTTTACTTACCCTCTCGGGCCACTACGAGCAGTACTTC.